Below are 24 T cell receptor beta chains sequenced from a single sample in a study of cytotoxic CD8 clonotypes in ibrutinib-treated CLL (dated by TCRdb to the early 2020s). The sample's time point label, decoded: 12 months on ibrutinib. Libraries were built with the immunoSEQ multiplex PCR assay. TCRdb took over this immuneACCESS table, retaining in-frame rearrangements with V and J assigned. Such tables are incomplete; in checked studies, under half of the missing clones stem from an unresolved V gene, and the remainder is unexplained. The sample yields under 150,000 clones; roughly 90% were counted once. The top ten clonotypes cover about a tenth of the sample. The sequencing used PBMCs, collected after 12 months of ibrutinib treatment. Receptors were obtained from a human donor with chronic lymphocytic leukemia.

J is TRBJ2-7 and V is TRBV27; 12 bases match TRBD1. Trimming cost V 5 bases and J 6 bases; bases outside gene matches: 5. The germline gives CDR1 MNHEY, CDR2 SMNVEV (reference sequence). The CDR3 loop spans 14 amino acids. DNA for the CDR3: TGTGCCAGCAGTCTGGGACAGGGGGCGGTCGAGCAGTACTTC. Translating gives CASSLGQGAVEQYF.

This chain joins TRBV7-9 and TRBJ1-2; no clear D gene. Germline V gene sequence: CDR1 SEHNR, CDR2 FQNEAQ (reference sequence). The CDR3 spans 13 residues. With 5 bases removed from V and 6 bases from J, the gap between germline ends came to 13 bases. This CDR3 is CASSLPPRDGYTF. CDR3 in DNA: TGTGCCAGCAGCCTCCCCCCCCGGGATGGCTACACCTTC. Supplemented by reference TRBV7-9 and TRBJ1-2, the full variable domain reads DTGVSQNPRHKITKRGQNVTFRCDPISEHNRLYWYRQTLGQGPEFLTYFQNEAQLEKSRLLSDRFSAERPKGSFSTLEIQRTEQGDSAMYLCASSLPPRDGYTFGSGTRLTVV.

This clone turned up a few times. The chain carries TRBV7-2 and TRBJ1-5; 7 nucleotides align to TRBD1. The CDR3 is 15 residues long. Germline loops: CDR1 SGHTA, CDR2 FQGNSA. With V trimmed by 1 base and J by 4 bases, 4 bases remained unmatched. The CDR3 DNA sequence: TGTGCCAGCAGCTTAGTAGGGGGCTTAAATCAGCCCCAGCATTTT. Protein product: CASSLVGGLNQPQHF. Supplemented by reference TRBV7-2 and TRBJ1-5, the full variable domain reads GAGVSQSPSNKVTEKGKDVELRCDPISGHTALYWYRQSLGQGLEFLIYFQGNSAPDKSGLPSDRFSAERTGGSVSTLTIQRTQQEDSAVYLCASSLVGGLNQPQHFGDGTRLSIL.

This chain joins TRBV5-1 and TRBJ1-1, with unresolved D. The CDR3 totals 16 residues. Looked up from germline, CDR1 is SGHRS and CDR2 is YFSETQ. Trimming stripped 0 bases from V and 1 base from J, with 13 bases between. In DNA form, the CDR3 reads TGCGCCAGCAGCTTGGCTCCGGGGAGGAGGAACACTGAAGCTTTCTTT. Translating it yields CASSLAPGRRNTEAFF.

V gene TRBV28 combines with J gene TRBJ1-2; D is unresolved. The CDR3 length is 11 residues. Germline CDR1 reads MDHEN; CDR2 reads SYDVKM. V was pared by 2 bases and J by 7 bases, with 5 bases between. The CDR3 spells CASSLGVGYTF. In nucleotides, the CDR3 is TGTGCCAGCAGTTTAGGCGTTGGCTACACCTTC.

This CDR3 is CASSSIPGQGRNTIYF. CDR3 sequence (DNA): TGTGCCAGCAGTTCGATTCCGGGACAGGGCCGAAACACCATATATTTT. The rearrangement joins TRBV28 to TRBJ1-3; TRBD1 agrees at 9 bases. Germline-derived CDR1 and CDR2 are MDHEN and SYDVKM. V gave up 4 bases and J gave up 5 bases; unmatched junction bases: 9. The CDR3 has 16 residues. Based on the CDR3 plus reference TRBV28 and TRBJ1-3, the full variable domain is DVKVTQSSRYLVKRTGEKVFLECVQDMDHENMFWYRQDPGLGLRLIYFSYDVKMKEKGDIPEGYSVSREKKERFSLILESASTNQTSMYLCASSSIPGQGRNTIYFGEGSWLTVV.

The chain links TRBV15 to TRBJ2-1; perhaps TRBD1 as D (5 bases). The germline CDR1 and CDR2 sequences are LNHNV and YYDKDF (reference sequence). Trimming removed 8 bases at V and 5 bases at J, with 10 bases between. The CDR3 is made up of 12 amino acids. CDR3 protein: CATGQFDNEQFF. CDR3 sequence (DNA): TGTGCCACCGGACAATTCGACAATGAGCAGTTCTTC.

V gene TRBV19 combines with J gene TRBJ2-1; TRBD2 aligns across 7 bases. V shed 5 bases and J 12 bases; nucleotides not matched to a gene: 10. This CDR3 region has 13 residues. The germline CDR1 and CDR2 sequences are LNHDA and SQIVND (reference sequence). The CDR3 DNA sequence: TGTGCCAGTAGTCTGGGACTAAGCAACGCGCAGTTCTTC. Protein sequence: CASSLGLSNAQFF.

The gene calls are TRBV28 and TRBJ1-3; no definite D call. Between the trimmed V and J ends, which lost 8 bases and 0 bases, there was a span of 11 bases. Germline-derived CDR1 and CDR2 are MDHEN and SYDVKM. CDR3 size: 14 residues. The CDR3 DNA reads TGTGCCAGCGCGGAGGACCTCTCTGGAAACACCATATATTTT. Translating gives CASAEDLSGNTIYF.

This clone was detected only once. The CDR3 region has the DNA TGTGCCAGCAGTCCGGACAGGGTATATAGCACTGAAGCTTTCTTT. Translating it yields CASSPDRVYSTEAFF. This chain connects TRBV27 to TRBJ1-1; TRBD1 matches 8 bases. The CDR3 covers 15 residues. The V segment lost 5 bases and the J segment 4 bases; nucleotides outside the gene matches: 9. Germline CDR1 is MNHEY and CDR2 is SMNVEV (reference sequence).

This chain connects TRBV14 to TRBJ1-2; D might be TRBD1 (5 bases). Trimming took 2 bases from V and 1 from J, leaving 14 bases between them. In germline, CDR1 is SGHDN, CDR2 FVKESK. The CDR3 contains 16 residues. The CDR3 nucleotides are TGTGCCAGCAGCCAACTCGGACAATCCTATAACTATGGCTACACCTTC. It is translated as CASSQLGQSYNYGYTF.

J is TRBJ2-7 and V is TRBV7-8, with a possible D match to TRBD2 (5 bases). The germline V and J ends were trimmed by 1 base and 0 bases, with 13 bases remaining between them. This CDR3 has 16 residues. Germline V gene sequence: CDR1 SGHVS, CDR2 FQNEAQ. CDR3 region: CASSLVLVGSSYEQYF. The CDR3 DNA is TGTGCCAGCAGCTTAGTATTAGTTGGGAGCTCCTACGAGCAGTACTTC.

This clone is labeled as medium-sized. This chain links TRBV7-3 with TRBJ2-1; a possible D gene is TRBD2 (7 bases). Trimming removed 3 bases at V and 4 bases at J, with 10 bases between. Germline V CDR1 and CDR2: SGHTA, FQGTGA. The CDR3 runs 14 residues. The CDR3 nucleotides read TGTGCCAGCAGCTTCGGGGGGCCTTACAATGAGCAGTTCTTC. Its protein product is CASSFGGPYNEQFF. The variable domain in full, completed from reference TRBV7-3 and TRBJ2-1, reads GAGVSQTPSNKVTEKGKYVELRCDPISGHTALYWYRQSLGQGPEFLIYFQGTGAADDSGLPNDRFFAVRPEGSVSTLKIQRTERGDSAVYLCASSFGGPYNEQFFGPGTRLTVL.

The chain recombines TRBV11-2 with TRBJ2-7; TRBD1 might be the D (6 bases). The germline gives CDR1 SGHAT, CDR2 FQNNGV. The CDR3 has 15 residues. With 7 bases removed from V and 1 base from J, the gap between germline ends came to 17 bases. The CDR3 spells CASTHRQDPSYEQYF. Written as DNA, the CDR3 is TGTGCCAGCACCCACCGACAGGATCCTTCCTACGAGCAGTACTTC.

This sequence joins TRBV15 and TRBJ2-7; 13 bases match TRBD2. CDR3 size: 16 residues. J lost 7 bases, V lost 1 base, and 7 bases had no gene match. Germline V lookup: CDR1 LNHNV, CDR2 YYDKDF (reference sequence). CDR3 residues: CATSRARTSGRGEQYF. Written as DNA, the CDR3 is TGTGCCACCAGCAGAGCCCGGACTAGCGGGAGAGGAGAGCAGTACTTC.

The chain is built from TRBV11-2 and TRBJ2-7; 8 nucleotides line up with TRBD2. With 2 bases clipped from V and 2 bases from J, the junction kept 2 bases outside the gene matches. CDR1 is SGHAT, CDR2 FQNNGV, per germline. The CDR3 is 14 residues long. The chain's CDR3 is CASSLSGLAYEQYF. DNA of the CDR3: TGTGCCAGCAGCTTATCGGGACTAGCCTACGAGCAGTACTTC.

The rearrangement joins TRBV6-1 to TRBJ2-5; D is perhaps TRBD1 (6 bases). Trimming shortened V by 0 bases and J by 4 bases, and 21 bases separated the two germline ends. Per the germline V gene, CDR1 is MNHNS and CDR2 is SASEGT. CDR3 size: 18 residues. CDR3 protein: CASSEAHGGQGFRETQYF. The CDR3 region has the DNA TGTGCCAGCAGTGAAGCCCACGGTGGGCAGGGGTTTCGAGAGACCCAGTACTTC.

The chain recombines TRBV19 with TRBJ2-5; 7 bases are a match to TRBD1. The junction had 1 base not matched to a gene; V was cut back by 4 bases and J by 2 bases. This CDR3 spans 13 amino acids. The germline V gene has CDR1 LNHDA and CDR2 SQIVND (reference sequence). The CDR3 is CASSTQGQETQYF. The CDR3 coding sequence is TGTGCCAGTAGTACACAGGGGCAAGAGACCCAGTACTTC.

The rearrangement joins TRBV6-5 to TRBJ2-3; D is uncertain. The CDR3 consists of 13 residues. V gave up 6 bases and J gave up 0 bases, with 7 bases separating them. Germline assignment: CDR1 MNHEY and CDR2 SVGAGI. CDR3 sequence (DNA): TGTGCCAGCAGCCGGCCCAGCACAGATACGCAGTATTTT. Translated: CASSRPSTDTQYF.

This clone was detected once. V usage is TRBV28 and J usage is TRBJ2-3; perhaps D is TRBD1 or TRBD2 (5 bases each). Germline V CDR1 and CDR2: MDHEN, SYDVKM. The CDR3 sequence is 15 residues long. Trimming removed 3 bases at V and 0 bases at J, with 10 bases between. This chain's CDR3 is CASSFPGASTDTQYF. The CDR3 nucleotides are TGTGCCAGCAGTTTCCCCGGGGCTAGCACAGATACGCAGTATTTT.

This rearrangement joins TRBV28 to TRBJ2-7; 9 bases match TRBD2. CDR3 size: 15 residues. The ends lost 1 base at V and 4 bases at J; junction bases unmatched: 5. Germline V CDR1 and CDR2: MDHEN, SYDVKM. The CDR3 nucleotides are TGTGCCAGCAGTTTATCCCTGGGACTAGCTTACGAGCAGTACTTC. Encoded protein: CASSLSLGLAYEQYF.

V usage is TRBV5-1 and J usage is TRBJ2-7; 8 bases match TRBD2. J was trimmed by 3 bases and V by 2 bases; bases with no gene match: 4. The CDR3 length is 14 residues. CDR1 and CDR2 (germline): SGHRS, YFSETQ. CDR3 loop: CASSLLAADYEQYF. The CDR3 bases are TGCGCCAGCAGCTTACTAGCGGCCGACTACGAGCAGTACTTC.

The chain carries TRBV19 and TRBJ1-1; D is uncertain. The CDR3 loop spans 14 amino acids. Germline lookup yields CDR1 LNHDA and CDR2 SQIVND (reference sequence). V dropped 6 bases and J dropped 0 bases, with 11 bases sitting between them. CDR3 bases: TGTGCCAGTAGAGCCGCTCCCATGAACACTGAAGCTTTCTTT. It yields the protein CASRAAPMNTEAFF.

The chain carries TRBV19 and TRBJ1-5; TRBD1 might be the D (5 bases). In germline, CDR1 is LNHDA, CDR2 SQIVND (reference sequence). This CDR3 contains 15 residues. Deletions cut 7 bases from V and 5 bases from J, with 18 bases between. CDR3 region: CASKGERRRHQPQHF. Written as DNA, the CDR3 is TGTGCCAGTAAAGGGGAGCGGAGACGGCATCAGCCCCAGCATTTT.